The source of this T cell receptor beta chain is a study of cytomegalovirus exposure and HLA in healthy donors. Study overall: The 110 million or so unique TCR beta sequences, from roughly 170 million T cells, were found by an earlier analysis. General observations from the study: Later work associated fewer than 20,000 TCR beta sequences with HLA alleles at 0.05 false discovery rate. Follow-up analysis seemed to connect common viral pathogens with several of the most significant clusters identified. According to the study, around 160 TCR beta chains were cytomegalovirus-associated.

The germline CDR1 and CDR2 sequences are SGHNT and YENEEA. The CDR3 contains 13 residues. Trimming shortened V by 5 bases and J by 1 base, and 9 bases separated the two germline ends. PCR primers comprised 60 Vbeta and 13 Jbeta primers. The assay was immunoSEQ multiplex PCR, and TCRdb's table has in-frame clones only and misses some. This sample has about 180,000 clones; roughly 84% occur once, and the top ten carry roughly 1.2%. A word on this clone: The antigen is not known.

The specimen sequenced was PBMCs. This chain uses TRBV11-3 with TRBJ2-7, with D maybe TRBD2 (6 bases). The receptor comes from a girl aged 2 to 10 in good health and CMV-seropositive. Here the CDR3 reads CASSQGLSYEQYF. CDR3 in DNA: TGTGCCAGCAGCCAGGGACTTTCCTACGAGCAGTACTTC.